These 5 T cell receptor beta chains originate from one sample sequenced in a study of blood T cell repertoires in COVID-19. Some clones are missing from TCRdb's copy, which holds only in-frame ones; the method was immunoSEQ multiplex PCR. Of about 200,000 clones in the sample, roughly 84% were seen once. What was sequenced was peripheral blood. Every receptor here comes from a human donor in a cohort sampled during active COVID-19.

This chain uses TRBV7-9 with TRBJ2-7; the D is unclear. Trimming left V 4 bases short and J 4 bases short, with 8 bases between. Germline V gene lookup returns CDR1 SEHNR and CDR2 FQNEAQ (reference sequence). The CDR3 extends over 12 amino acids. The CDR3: CASSSTKYEQYF. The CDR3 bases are TGTGCCAGCAGCTCCACAAAATACGAGCAGTACTTC.

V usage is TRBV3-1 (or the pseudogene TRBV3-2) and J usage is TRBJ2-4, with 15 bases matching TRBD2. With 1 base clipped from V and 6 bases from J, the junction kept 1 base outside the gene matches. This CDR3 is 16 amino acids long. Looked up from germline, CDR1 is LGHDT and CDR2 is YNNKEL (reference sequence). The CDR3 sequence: CASSQGTSGGGNIQYF. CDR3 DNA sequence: TGTGCCAGCAGCCAAGGGACTAGCGGGGGGGGAAACATTCAGTACTTC.

The DNA of the CDR3 is TGTGCCAGCAGTCACGGTGGGACGCCGGGGGGCGAGCAGTACGTC. It codes for CASSHGGTPGGEQYV. V and J are TRBV6-6 and TRBJ2-7; TRBD2 agrees at 7 bases. There are 15 residues in the CDR3. Germline values: CDR1 MNHNY, CDR2 SVGAGI (reference sequence). V shed 5 bases and J 6 bases; nucleotides not matched to a gene: 13.

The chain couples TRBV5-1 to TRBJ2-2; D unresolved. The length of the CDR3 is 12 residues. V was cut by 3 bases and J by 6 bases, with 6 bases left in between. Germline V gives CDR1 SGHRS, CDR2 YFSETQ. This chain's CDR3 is CASSSEAGELFF. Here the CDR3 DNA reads TGCGCCAGCAGCTCCGAGGCCGGGGAGCTGTTTTTT.

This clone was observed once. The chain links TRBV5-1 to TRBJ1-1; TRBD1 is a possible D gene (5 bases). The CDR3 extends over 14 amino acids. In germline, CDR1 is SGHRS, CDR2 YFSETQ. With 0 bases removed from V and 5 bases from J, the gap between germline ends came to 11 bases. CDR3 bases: TGCGCCAGCAGCTTGGCGGGGGGTGCGACTGAAGCTTTCTTT. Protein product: CASSLAGGATEAFF.